Below, 15 T cell receptor beta chains from the same sample are listed, as sequenced in a study of T-cell reconstitution after alpha-beta-depleted transplantation in children. Construction of the TCRbeta library involved unique molecular identifiers. One entry per CDR3 protein, called by TCRdb with MiXCR from the PCR reads. The sample has around 500,000 distinct CDR3 sequences; approximately 13% are singletons. Source: PBMCs from the stem cell graft donor, taken from the stem cell graft. These receptor sequences come from a human donor who donated a stem cell graft to a child with combined immunodeficiency.

This clonotype occurred many times. The gene calls are TRBV12-3 or TRBV12-4 and TRBJ2-7, with D perhaps assigned TRBD1 or TRBD2 (5 bases each). The CDR3 is 15 residues long. Trimming removed 5 bases at V and 3 bases at J, with 17 bases between. The CDR3 nucleotides are TGTGCCAGCAGTGCTAACGGGGACGGAAACTACGAGCAGTACTTC. Protein product: CASSANGDGNYEQYF.

This clonotype is a singleton in its sample. This rearrangement joins TRBV7-2 to TRBJ1-2; 8 nucleotides match TRBD1. The CDR3 covers 12 residues. The V gene's germline CDR1 is SGHTA and CDR2 FQGNSA. V shed 6 bases and J 7 bases; nucleotides not matched to a gene: 4. The CDR3 DNA follows: TGTGCCAGCAGACGGGACAGGAGTGGCTACACCTTC. Translation: CASRRDRSGYTF.

The V call is TRBV6-6, the J call TRBJ1-2; TRBD1 is a possible D gene (5 bases). This CDR3 contains 13 residues. Trimming pared 2 bases from V and 4 bases from J, leaving 8 bases between. Germline V gene data show CDR1 as MNHNY and CDR2 as SVGAGI (reference sequence). The CDR3 bases are TGTGCCAGCAGTTACGACAGTCGCTATGGCTACACCTTC. Translated, it gives CASSYDSRYGYTF.

There are many counts of this clonotype. CDR3 coding DNA: TGTGCCAGCAGTTCCTCCCCCAAGGGGAGGGCCTGGGAGACCCAGTACTTC. Its protein product is CASSSSPKGRAWETQYF. This chain uses TRBV12-3 or TRBV12-4 with TRBJ2-5; 7 nucleotides line up with TRBD2. CDR3 length: 17 residues. Germline trimming cut 4 bases from V and 5 bases from J; bases unmatched to any gene: 16.

This clonotype was observed a handful of times. The rearrangement links TRBV27 to TRBJ1-4; 9 bases align to TRBD1. The CDR3 spans 13 residues. From germline, CDR1 is MNHEY and CDR2 SMNVEV (reference sequence). The J segment lost 6 bases and the V segment lost 5 bases, leaving 1 base of the junction unmatched. The CDR3 loop is CASSTGGDEKLFF. DNA for the CDR3: TGTGCCAGCAGTACAGGGGGCGATGAAAAACTGTTTTTT.

This clonotype showed up just a few times. The CDR3: CASSERGQVEETQYF. The DNA of the CDR3 is TGTGCCAGCAGTGAAAGGGGACAGGTTGAAGAGACCCAGTACTTC. The genes are TRBV25-1 and TRBJ2-5; 8 bases line up with TRBD1. This CDR3 is 15 amino acids long. J was trimmed by 3 bases and V by 2 bases; bases with no gene match: 5. In germline, CDR1 is MGHDK, CDR2 SYGVNS.

This clonotype occurred many times. The V and J genes are TRBV6-5 and TRBJ2-1; 10 bases align to TRBD2. The CDR3 runs 17 residues. CDR1 and CDR2 from the germline V gene are MNHEY and SVGAGI. The V segment lost 5 bases and the J segment 4 bases; nucleotides outside the gene matches: 11. CDR3 DNA sequence: TGTGCCAGCAGTCCTCGGCTAGCGGGAGTGTCTTACAATGAGCAGTTCTTC. Encoded protein: CASSPRLAGVSYNEQFF.

This clonotype was observed a few times. The chain has TRBV7-3 and TRBJ2-1; 15 bases align to TRBD2. Germline V gives CDR1 SGHTA, CDR2 FQGTGA. The CDR3 runs 15 residues. After removal of 1 base from V and 8 bases from J, the junction contained 0 bases not matched to a gene. The CDR3, as DNA: TGTGCCAGCAGCTTAAGGACTAGCGGGAGGGATGAGCAGTTCTTC. This gives the protein CASSLRTSGRDEQFF.

The sample holds a few counts of this clonotype. The chain couples TRBV12-3 or TRBV12-4 to TRBJ2-2; possible D gene TRBD1, 5 bases. Trimming left V 1 base short and J 0 bases short, with 12 bases between. CDR3 length: 17 amino acids. Here the CDR3 reads CASSLVFTGANTGELFF. The DNA for the CDR3 is TGTGCCAGCAGTTTAGTCTTCACAGGCGCGAACACCGGGGAGCTGTTTTTT.

This clonotype was counted between two and nine times. This chain uses TRBV12-3 or TRBV12-4 with TRBJ2-1; no firm D call. V was cut by 6 bases and J by 8 bases, with 17 bases left in between. CDR3 size: 14 residues. For the CDR3, the DNA is TGTGCCAGCAGCCGCCGGCTTCAAACGGATGAGCAGTTCTTC. Encoded protein: CASSRRLQTDEQFF.

A few counts support this clonotype. The chain links TRBV6-5 to TRBJ2-6; maybe TRBD1 (5 bases). Germline lookup yields CDR1 MNHEY and CDR2 SVGAGI. The CDR3 has 17 amino acids. V lost 2 bases and J 4 bases, leaving 15 bases between the germline ends. CDR3 bases: TGTGCCAGCAGTTACGGGGCCCCGAGCTCCGGGGCCAACGTCCTGACTTTC. Protein product: CASSYGAPSSGANVLTF.

There are many counts of this clonotype. The V call is TRBV15, the J call TRBJ2-2; perhaps TRBD1 as D (5 bases). From germline, CDR1 is LNHNV and CDR2 YYDKDF (reference sequence). CDR3 size: 14 residues. V gave up 1 base and J gave up 6 bases, with 9 bases separating them. DNA of the CDR3: TGTGCCACCAGCAGAGCAGGGAAGGCCGGGGAGCTGTTTTTT. It codes for CATSRAGKAGELFF.

This clonotype was observed a handful of times. CDR3 nucleotide sequence: TGTGCCAGCAGTTTACAGGGATCCATGGGGGAGCTGTTTTTT. Amino acid sequence: CASSLQGSMGELFF. The chain employs TRBV12-3 or TRBV12-4 and TRBJ2-2, with a possible D match to TRBD1 (5 bases). Trimming took 2 bases from V and 8 from J, leaving 12 bases between them. The CDR3 is 14 amino acids.

The V gene is TRBV6-2 or TRBV6-3, the J gene TRBJ2-2, with 8 nucleotides matching TRBD1. The V gene end was trimmed by 6 bases and the J gene end by 4 bases; junction bases not matched to a gene: 7. The CDR3 is made up of 15 amino acids. The germline CDR1 and CDR2 sequences are MNHEY and SVGEGT. The CDR3 region has the DNA TGTGCCAGCAGGCAACAGGGACAGGCCACCGGGGAGCTGTTTTTT. It yields the protein CASRQQGQATGELFF.

The table lists this clonotype with a few counts. The chain has TRBV5-1 and TRBJ1-5, with 7 bases identical to TRBD1. Trimming removed 3 bases from V and 0 bases from J; junction bases left unmatched: 6. Germline V gene data show CDR1 as SGHRS and CDR2 as YFSETQ. CDR3 size: 16 residues. The CDR3 here is CASSWGDSRSNQPQHF. The CDR3 coding sequence is TGCGCCAGCAGCTGGGGGGACAGCCGTAGCAATCAGCCCCAGCATTTT.